A single sample gave rise to the 7 T cell receptor delta chains below, sequenced in a study of γδ T cells in repeated Plasmodium falciparum infection. TCRdb re-processed the multiplex PCR reads using CATT. The sample comprises roughly 86,000 delta-chain clones, 1.4% to 1.5% of which are singletons, and just under 9% rests with the top ten. Gammadelta T cells were flow-sorted from PBMC into Vgamma9/Vdelta2+ and Vdelta2-negative populations for bulk analysis. The material sequenced was gamma-delta T cells from blood. These receptors all come from a pool of human donors (malaria-infected and uninfected, not separated).

This clone was seen a few times. The amino acid sequence in TCRdb belongs to a much larger clone and departs from this DNA's translation at residue 9, likely a sequencing read error; the sequence shown is translated from the DNA. V gene TRDV2 combines with J gene TRDJ3, with 10 bases that match TRDD3. The J gene, left out of TCRdb, was set here by checking the DNA against germline. Per germline, CDR1 GEAIGNYY and CDR2 EKD. The CDR3 spans 19 residues. Germline trimming cut 2 bases from V and 0 bases from J; bases unmatched to any gene: 6. CDR3 DNA: TGTGCCTGTGACATACTGGGGGATGTCCTCTCCTGGGACACCCGACAGATGTTTTTC. This translates into CACDILGDVLSWDTRQMFF.

Turning to this clone: TCRdb assigns this DNA the protein of a much larger clone, which departs from its translation at residue 11; this likely reflects a read error, and the protein shown comes from translating the DNA. CDR3 sequence (DNA): TGTGCTCTTGGGGAAAGACGGGACTGGGGGATGCCAGCTAGCCCGTACACCGATAAACTCATCTTT. Protein product: CALGERRDWGMPASPYTDKLIF. The rearrangement uses TRDV1 and TRDJ1; 10 nucleotides align to TRDD3. The J gene is absent in TCRdb and was assigned here via DNA matching to germline. The J segment lost 0 bases and the V segment lost 2 bases, leaving 21 bases of the junction unmatched. Germline CDR1 TSWWSYY, CDR2 QGS. This CDR3 has 22 amino acids.

A few counts support this clone. Since a far larger clone is one base different, this is likely a read error. This sample includes further DNA sequences coding for the same CDR3. The gene calls are TRDV2 and TRDJ3; the match to TRDD3 covers 10 bases. In the absence of a J gene in TCRdb, the DNA was matched to germline to assign it here. Germline lookup yields CDR1 GEAIGNYY and CDR2 EKD. This CDR3 comprises 19 residues. CDR3: CACDTYWGISSWDTRQMFF. The CDR3 DNA reads TGTGCCTGTGACACTTACTGGGGGATCAGCTCCTGGGACACCCGGCAGATGTTTTTC.

As for this clone: This DNA's translation and the protein TCRdb lists, from a much larger clone, do not match at residue 4, likely due to a read error; the protein shown is translated from the DNA. The rearrangement links TRDV3 to TRDJ1; D possibly corresponds to TRDD3 (6 bases). The J gene was not available in TCRdb and was assigned here by matching the DNA to germline segments. Deletions cut 2 bases from V and 0 bases from J, with 34 bases between. Germline values: CDR1 TVYSNPD, CDR2 GDNSRS (reference sequence). The CDR3 spans 21 residues. The CDR3 region has the DNA TGTGCCTTTGGGATGAGAATGGACCGGCCTACGGGGATTCGGTACACCGATAAACTCATCTTT. Protein product: CAFGMRMDRPTGIRYTDKLIF.

The chain carries TRDV1 and TRDJ1; D could derive from TRDD2 or TRDD3 (7 bases each). TCRdb records no J gene; here it was assigned by comparing the DNA to germline. Germline CDR1 TSWWSYY, CDR2 QGS. Trimming pared 4 bases from V and 0 bases from J, leaving 27 bases between. CDR3 length: 20 residues. The CDR3 DNA is TGTGCTCTTGGGGTCCCATTTCCTACTGTGGATACGCTCGACACCGATAAACTCATCTTT. Translation gives CALGVPFPTVDTLDTDKLIF.

About this clone itself: This likely reflects a read error, since a far larger clone is one base away. The limits of the CDR3 on the DNA are not certain, so only TCRdb's listed CDR3 is given. The rearrangement uses TRDV1 and TRDJ1; the D call of TRDD3 is as the table states it, not checked on the DNA. The CDR3 is 17 residues long, counting both termini. Germline CDR1 is TSWWSYY and CDR2 is QGS. CDR3 sequence: CALGEVGRGIRTDKLIF.

Regarding this clone: With a far larger clone one base away, a read error is the likely cause. Other DNA sequences from this sample encode an identical CDR3 as well. The V and J genes are TRDV1 and TRDJ1; TRDD3 agrees at 7 bases. Matching the DNA to germline supplied the J gene, which TCRdb does not give. Germline V CDR1 and CDR2: TSWWSYY, QGS. The CDR3 spans 21 residues. The CDR3 spells CALGERPRYWGMVRYTDKLIF. The CDR3, as DNA: TGTGCTCTCGGGGAACGTCCGAGGTACTGGGGAATGGTTCGGTACACCGATAAACTCATCTTT.